This T cell receptor beta chain is drawn from a study of tumor T cells in aggressive B-cell lymphoma. The table came from immunoSEQ multiplex PCR; TCRdb's copy has only in-frame clones and leaves some out. The top ten clones hold about 3.7% of a sample with just over 3,500 clones, about nine tenths of them seen once. The germline gives CDR1 MNHNY, CDR2 SVGAGI (reference sequence). The CDR3 is made up of 16 amino acids. Trimming stripped 6 bases from V and 2 bases from J, with 17 bases between. The receptor comes from an adult with diffuse large B cell lymphoma. The chain links TRBV6-6 to TRBJ2-1, with D possibly TRBD1 on 6 matching bases. Material for sequencing was tumor tissue. The CDR3 reads CASRTSRRGTYNEQFF. As DNA, the CDR3 is TGTGCCAGCAGAACCTCTCGCAGGGGAACCTACAATGAGCAGTTCTTC.